Below, 23 T cell receptor beta chains from the same sample are listed, as sequenced in a study of shared clonotypes between healthy human individuals. Libraries were prepared by immunoSEQ multiplex PCR; TCRdb keeps only in-frame clonotypes and omits some of them. Seen here are some 580,000 clones, approximately 97% observed once, and the top ten hold approximately 0.057%. Sample: naive CD4+ T cells sorted from blood. The subset: CD45RA+ positively selected. The source is a woman younger than 45 in good health.

This chain uses TRBV5-1 with TRBJ2-1; 7 bases line up with TRBD2. Germline V gene lookup returns CDR1 SGHRS and CDR2 YFSETQ. V trimming: 0 bases; J trimming: 0 bases; junction bases outside the gene matches: 6. The CDR3 has 17 residues. This CDR3 is CASSLGGRERSYNEQFF. The DNA for the CDR3 is TGCGCCAGCAGCTTGGGAGGGCGGGAGCGCTCCTACAATGAGCAGTTCTTC.

The J gene is TRBJ2-7, the V gene TRBV19; TRBD2 is a possible D gene (5 bases). CDR3 length equals 14 residues. Between the trimmed V and J ends, which lost 4 bases and 4 bases, there was a span of 14 bases. Germline V CDR1 and CDR2: LNHDA, SQIVND (reference sequence). CDR3 in amino acids: CASSRAFEGYEQYF. In DNA, the CDR3 is TGTGCCAGTAGTAGGGCCTTCGAGGGATACGAGCAGTACTTC.

The gene calls are TRBV30 and TRBJ2-1; 13 bases fit TRBD2. The V gene's germline CDR1 is GTSNPN and CDR2 SVGIG (reference sequence). This CDR3 is 15 amino acids long. J was trimmed by 8 bases and V by 4 bases; bases with no gene match: 8. This CDR3 is CAWNLGLAGEDEQFF. As DNA, the CDR3 is TGTGCCTGGAACCTCGGACTAGCGGGAGAGGATGAGCAGTTCTTC. Using reference TRBV30 and TRBJ2-1 for the parts outside the CDR3, the full variable domain is SQTIHQWPATLVQPVGSPLSLECTVEGTSNPNLYWYRQAAGRGLQLLFYSVGIGQISSEVPQNLSASRPQDRQFILSSKKLLLSDSGFYLCAWNLGLAGEDEQFFGPGTRLTVL.

V is TRBV28 and J is TRBJ1-4, with D maybe TRBD1 (5 bases). Trimming took off 5 bases at V and 5 bases at J, with 15 bases between the two ends. Germline CDR1 reads MDHEN; CDR2 reads SYDVKM. The CDR3 length is 15 residues. The CDR3: CASSPSGTGNEKLFF. The CDR3 nucleotides are TGTGCCAGCAGTCCTTCTGGGACGGGCAATGAAAAACTGTTTTTT. Complete variable domain (other parts from reference TRBV28 and TRBJ1-4): DVKVTQSSRYLVKRTGEKVFLECVQDMDHENMFWYRQDPGLGLRLIYFSYDVKMKEKGDIPEGYSVSREKKERFSLILESASTNQTSMYLCASSPSGTGNEKLFFGSGTQLSVL.

DNA of the CDR3: TGCGCCAGCAGTGTGGCGGGTTGGCAGCCCCAGCATTTT. This sequence encodes CASSVAGWQPQHF. The chain uses TRBV10-2 and TRBJ1-5; D call uncertain. Germline V gene lookup returns CDR1 WSHSY and CDR2 SAAADI. Trimming cost V 4 bases and J 7 bases, with 11 bases left between them. CDR3 length: 13 amino acids.

V is TRBV6-6 and J is TRBJ2-7; 11 nucleotides agree with TRBD1. The V segment lost 6 bases and the J segment 7 bases; nucleotides outside the gene matches: 11. Germline assignment: CDR1 MNHNY and CDR2 SVGAGI (reference sequence). This CDR3 is 15 amino acids long. CDR3 sequence: CASSPGQGGPPEQYF. The CDR3 DNA reads TGTGCCAGCAGCCCGGGACAGGGGGGCCCCCCAGAGCAGTACTTC.

The rearrangement joins TRBV6-4 to TRBJ2-1; D possibly matches TRBD1 or TRBD2 (5 bases each). The germline V and J ends were trimmed by 8 bases and 7 bases, with 15 bases remaining between them. Germline values: CDR1 MRHNA, CDR2 SNTAGT. The CDR3 has 13 residues. The CDR3 spells CASGAMGGNEQFF. CDR3 DNA sequence: TGTGCCAGCGGGGCGATGGGCGGGAATGAGCAGTTCTTC.

The rearrangement joins TRBV6-1 to TRBJ1-5, with a possible D match to TRBD1 (5 bases). The V gene's germline CDR1 is MNHNS and CDR2 SASEGT. With 7 bases removed from V and 7 bases from J, the gap between germline ends came to 17 bases. This CDR3 has 14 amino acids. The DNA for the CDR3 is TGTGCCAGCACCACTCAGGGTGGGGCCCAGCCCCAGCATTTT. It translates to CASTTQGGAQPQHF.

The rearrangement links TRBV5-4 to TRBJ1-5; D gene ambiguous. The V end was cut by 1 base, the J end by 2 bases, with 10 bases between. CDR3 length equals 15 residues. The germline CDR1 and CDR2 sequences are SGHNT and YYREEE (reference sequence). The CDR3 is CASSLLWARNQPQHF. The CDR3 DNA follows: TGTGCCAGCAGCTTGTTGTGGGCTCGCAATCAGCCCCAGCATTTT.

The chain recombines TRBV6-6 with TRBJ1-5; TRBD1 agrees at 8 bases. Per the germline V gene, CDR1 is MNHNY and CDR2 is SVGAGI (reference sequence). The CDR3 sequence is 13 residues long. The V and J ends lost 6 bases and 5 bases, in that order; junction bases with no gene match: 3. The CDR3 spells CASRGTGDQPQHF. CDR3 DNA sequence: TGTGCCAGCAGAGGGACAGGAGATCAGCCCCAGCATTTT.

The chain combines TRBV18 with TRBJ2-7, with D maybe TRBD1 (5 bases). This CDR3 spans 14 amino acids. From germline, CDR1 is KGHSH and CDR2 LQKENI. Trimming shortened V by 6 bases and J by 3 bases, and 15 bases separated the two germline ends. CDR3 region: CASSRTPWDYEQYF. Written as DNA, the CDR3 is TGTGCCAGCTCGCGGACACCATGGGACTACGAGCAGTACTTC.

The chain couples TRBV5-1 to TRBJ2-7; 9 bases fit TRBD2. V shed 2 bases, J shed 2 bases, and the junction held 5 bases outside the gene matches. The CDR3 runs to 15 residues. Germline CDR1 SGHRS, CDR2 YFSETQ. CDR3 residues: CASSFHSGSPYEQYF. The CDR3 DNA is TGCGCCAGCAGCTTTCATAGCGGGAGTCCCTACGAGCAGTACTTC.

Regarding this clone: The sample holds other DNA sequences that translate to the same CDR3. This chain uses TRBV5-1 with TRBJ2-5; the match to TRBD1 covers 7 bases. The CDR3 is 14 residues long. Losses at the gene ends were 4 bases for V and 2 bases for J; bases not matched to a gene: 5. Germline lookup yields CDR1 SGHRS and CDR2 YFSETQ. CDR3: CASSPGTEQETQYF. The CDR3 coding sequence is TGCGCCAGCAGCCCTGGGACAGAACAAGAGACCCAGTACTTC. The whole variable domain, remainder taken from reference TRBV5-1 and TRBJ2-5, is KAGVTQTPRYLIKTRGQQVTLSCSPISGHRSVSWYQQTPGQGLQFLFEYFSETQRNKGNFPGRFSGRQFSNSRSEMNVSTLELGDSALYLCASSPGTEQETQYFGPGTRLLVL.

The V gene is TRBV11-2, the J gene TRBJ2-3; no definite D call. CDR1 SGHAT and CDR2 FQNNGV come from the germline V gene. Deletions cut 5 bases from V and 6 bases from J, with 15 bases between. CDR3 size: 14 residues. CDR3 residues: CASSPRTPQDTQYF. The CDR3 DNA follows: TGTGCCAGCAGCCCGAGGACCCCCCAGGATACGCAGTATTTT.

CDR3 bases: TGTGCCAGCAGCAAGGACAAGGGCCTCTACGAGCAGTACTTC. Translation: CASSKDKGLYEQYF. This sequence joins TRBV21-1 and TRBJ2-7; the D segment call TRBD1 is taken from the table without a DNA check. TRBV21-1 is a pseudogene segment. This CDR3 has 14 amino acids.

The chain couples TRBV28 to TRBJ2-7, with TRBD1 matching over 9 bases. The CDR3 is 15 amino acids. CDR1 is MDHEN, CDR2 SYDVKM, per germline. The V segment lost 4 bases and the J segment 4 bases; nucleotides outside the gene matches: 8. CDR3 nucleotides: TGTGCCAGCAGTTCCGTCGACAGGGGGGAATACGAGCAGTACTTC. Translation gives CASSSVDRGEYEQYF.

This chain uses TRBV7-9 with TRBJ2-7; 8 bases map to TRBD1. The ends lost 4 bases at V and 4 bases at J; junction bases unmatched: 9. Germline CDR1 reads SEHNR; CDR2 reads FQNEAQ (reference sequence). The CDR3 contains 15 residues. The CDR3 spells CASSSPGQAAYEQYF. CDR3 in DNA: TGTGCCAGCAGCTCCCCGGGACAGGCAGCTTACGAGCAGTACTTC.

The chain recombines TRBV9 with TRBJ2-2; no clear D gene. The CDR3 has 13 amino acids. CDR1 is SGDLS and CDR2 is YYNGEE in the germline V gene. V was cut by 3 bases and J by 6 bases, with 9 bases left in between. This chain's CDR3 is CASSAFSPGELFF. CDR3 coding DNA: TGTGCCAGCAGCGCTTTCTCCCCCGGGGAGCTGTTTTTT.

J is TRBJ1-6 and V is TRBV20-1; D might be TRBD1 (5 bases). Germline V gene lookup returns CDR1 DFQATT and CDR2 SNEGSKA (reference sequence). Trimming removed 7 bases from V and 7 bases from J, with 8 bases in between. CDR3 length equals 11 residues. Written as DNA, the CDR3 is TGCAGTGTTGCAGGGAATTCACCCCTCCACTTT. Encoded protein: CSVAGNSPLHF.

The chain carries TRBV27 and TRBJ2-5; tentatively, D is TRBD1 (6 bases). This CDR3 region has 13 residues. Germline CDR1 is MNHEY and CDR2 is SMNVEV (reference sequence). V was trimmed by 6 bases and J by 5 bases, leaving 13 bases between them. The CDR3 spells CASSPQGRETQYF. The CDR3 DNA is TGTGCCAGCAGCCCACAGGGCCGGGAGACCCAGTACTTC.

This chain joins TRBV5-1 and TRBJ2-2; D is perhaps TRBD2 (5 bases). This CDR3 has 13 residues. V was trimmed by 4 bases and J by 3 bases, leaving 7 bases between them. Per the germline V gene, CDR1 is SGHRS and CDR2 is YFSETQ. The DNA of the CDR3 is TGCGCCAGCAGCGAGGGATACACCGGGGAGCTGTTTTTT. This translates into CASSEGYTGELFF.

The genes are TRBV28 and TRBJ2-7; weak D call: TRBD1 (6 bases). Between the trimmed V and J ends, which lost 7 bases and 4 bases, there was a span of 23 bases. The CDR3 contains 16 residues. Looked up from germline, CDR1 is MDHEN and CDR2 is SYDVKM. In nucleotides, the CDR3 is TGTGCCAGCACCAGTTTGGCGGCAGGGGAGAGGTACGAGCAGTACTTC. It specifies CASTSLAAGERYEQYF.

The chain links TRBV11-2 to TRBJ1-4; perhaps TRBD1 as D (5 bases). Germline lookup yields CDR1 SGHAT and CDR2 FQNNGV. Between the trimmed V and J ends, which lost 5 bases and 1 base, there was a span of 14 bases. There are 16 residues in the CDR3. CDR3 sequence: CASSLAGRGTNEKLFF. The CDR3 DNA sequence: TGTGCCAGCAGCCTGGCGGGGCGCGGAACTAATGAAAAACTGTTTTTT.